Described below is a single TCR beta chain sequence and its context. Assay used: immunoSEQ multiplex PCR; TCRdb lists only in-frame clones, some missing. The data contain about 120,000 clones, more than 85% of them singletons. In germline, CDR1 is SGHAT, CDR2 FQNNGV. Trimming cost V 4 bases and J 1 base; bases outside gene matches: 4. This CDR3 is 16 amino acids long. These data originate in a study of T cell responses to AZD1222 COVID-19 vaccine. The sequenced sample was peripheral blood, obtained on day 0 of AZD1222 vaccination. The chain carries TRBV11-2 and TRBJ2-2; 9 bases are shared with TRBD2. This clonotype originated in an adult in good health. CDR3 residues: CASSSGTSWNTGELFF. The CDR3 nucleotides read TGTGCCAGCAGCTCCGGGACTAGCTGGAACACCGGGGAGCTGTTTTTT. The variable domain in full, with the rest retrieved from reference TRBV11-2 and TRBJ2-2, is EAGVAQSPRYKIIEKRQSVAFWCNPISGHATLYWYQQILGQGPKLLIQFQNNGVVDDSQLPKDRFSAERLKGVDSTLKIQPAKLEDSAVYLCASSSGTSWNTGELFFGEGSRLTVL.